This T cell receptor beta chain comes out of a study of response to subunit inactivated influenza vaccine. This clonotype showed up just a few times. TCRdb fed the RT-PCR reads into MiXCR, producing one record per CDR3 protein. Among around 540,000 distinct CDR3 sequences listed, approximately 12% were seen once. There are 15 residues in the CDR3. Germline CDR1 is LGHNA and CDR2 is YSLEER. The V segment lost 1 base and the J segment 6 bases; nucleotides outside the gene matches: 6. This sequence was found in a man aged 45-60 years who received an inactivated influenza vaccine. The V and J genes are TRBV4-3 and TRBJ2-1, with 7 bases fitting TRBD2. The material was PBMCs from blood, obtained on the day of vaccination. CDR3 loop: CASSQGEREGNEQFF. Here the CDR3 DNA reads TGCGCCAGCAGCCAAGGGGAGCGGGAAGGCAATGAGCAGTTCTTC.